The sequence of this T cell receptor (beta chain) was determined in a study of shared clonotypes between healthy human individuals. Study conclusions and caveats: Depth of sequencing was expected to influence donor clonotype sharing.

Within Nashville, Tennessee resided all donors, each a Caucasian adult. TCRdb's table, derived via immunoSEQ multiplex PCR, lists solely in-frame clones and lacks some. This table holds 1,400,000 or so clones, around 98.5% found once. V was shortened by 0 bases and J by 3 bases, with 6 bases between the two germline ends. The CDR3 totals 13 residues. From germline, CDR1 is ENHRY and CDR2 SYGVKD. Details on this clone: What it recognizes is unknown.

The J gene is TRBJ2-7, the V gene TRBV10-3; D gene ambiguous. The specimen was naive CD4+ T cells sorted from blood. The subset is: CD45RA+ positively selected. This TCR was recovered from a man under 40 in good health. The CDR3 nucleotides are TGTGCCATCAGTGAGTCGATTAACTACGAGCAGTACTTC. Amino acid sequence: CAISESINYEQYF.